The subject of this entry is one TCR beta chain. Its recognized antigen is unknown. Qualities for individual bases were not recorded, and no much larger clone is one base off. Trimmed from V: 6 bases; trimmed from J: 1 base; junction bases lacking a gene match: 10. The CDR3 sequence holds 16 residues, the cysteine and phenylalanine included. The read is trimmed to its CDR3 DNA, 48 bases read in frame from base 1. For CDR1 and CDR2, the germline V gene (reference sequence) lists MNHEY and SMNVEV. This specimen comes from a study of T cell responses to AZD1222 COVID-19 vaccine (dated by TCRdb to about 2021). As for the study more broadly: A total of approximately 240 trial participants underwent TCR sequencing, of whom more than 200 had received two doses of AZD1222 and roughly 26 had received two doses of the MenACWY control vaccine. Trial participants were enrolled by age into subgroups of 18-55, 56-69 and 70-plus years, and around 150, 29 and 61 TCR-sequenced participants, respectively, were included in these subgroups. General conclusions and limits of the study: After two AZD1222 doses, spike-specific TCR breadth and depth were significantly higher than at day 0 and than in MenACWY recipients. CD4 TCRs associated with the vaccine covered the entire spike protein, and the dominant responses were in regions 160-218 and 743-854. Conclusions about previously exposed vaccinees are limited, since just six AZD1222 recipients were seropositive for SARS-CoV-2 at baseline. Participants were mostly white British and included more females than males, and it was suggested by the authors that clonal diversity may have been underestimated. The 56-69-year group was small, and its depth increase did not reach significance, likely because of low power. Because no samples from the day 14 peak response were available, repertoires could be characterized only after the peak T cell response. Nearly half of unique spike-specific TCRs reportedly recognized epitopes outside regions mutated in the B.1.351 and B.1.1.7 variants.

The CDR3 regions of human TCRbeta chains were subjected to immunosequencing. The authors' pipeline ran thus. TCRs in the repertoires were compared against a reference library of SARS-CoV-2-specific TCRs that had been generated with the MIRA antigen-specificity platform. Breadth meant the fraction of unique TCRs that were SARS-CoV-2-associated, whereas depth meant the fraction of total T cells that were SARS-CoV-2-associated. Using the MIRA data, each spike-specific TCR was mapped to the spike region that the TCR reacts to and placed in a CD4 or CD8 class. Log10-transformed breadth and depth values were compared by one-way ANOVA with Sidak's multiple comparisons tests. TCRdb took this table from immuneACCESS and kept in-frame rearrangements with V and J called. Such tables lack part of the clones; where checked against another copy, unresolved V genes explain under half of the gap, and the rest is unexplained. V and J calls plus clone size are reproduced from that table; the DNA served to infer D and trimming. The sample contains 95,000 to 150,000 clones, 85% to 90% of them found a single time. The top ten constitute around 10% of the sample.

This sample's time point label indicates: baseline before first vaccination. The sample's treatment or condition label is to be understood as: meningococcal conjugate vaccine given as trial control. The vaccinee samples were drawn from two UK trials, COV001 and COV002, one of which was a single-blind randomized controlled phase 2/3 trial testing AZD1222 (ChAdOx1 nCoV-19) in healthy adults. For TCRbeta chain sequencing, PBMC samples were collected from trial participants at day 0 and at day 28 after the second dose. Specimen: peripheral blood, collected on day 0 of MenACWY control vaccination. Recombination connected TRBV27 to TRBJ1-1; TRBD1 aligns with 8 central bases. The sequence derives from an adult in good health. The DNA is TGTGCCAGCAGCCCGTTCCCCGACAGGGGGAACACTGAAGCTTTCTTT. This translates into CASSPFPDRGNTEAFF.